This T cell receptor (beta chain) is from a study of cytomegalovirus exposure and HLA in healthy donors. PCR employed 60 Vbeta and 13 Jbeta primers. Profiled with immunoSEQ multiplex PCR; TCRdb holds only in-frame clones, not every one. Here the sample spans 140,000 or so clones, roughly four fifths being singletons. This CDR3 region has 15 residues. The V and J ends lost 0 bases and 5 bases respectively, with 11 bases between them. CDR1 and CDR2 (germline): SGHDT, YYEEEE. The clonotype originates from a woman aged 55 to 70 in good health and CMV-seropositive. The chain joins TRBV5-6 to TRBJ2-2; D gene uncertain. The sequenced sample consisted of PBMCs. This CDR3 reads CASSLVPPGTGELFF. The CDR3 region has the DNA TGTGCCAGCAGCTTGGTCCCACCCGGGACCGGGGAGCTGTTTTTT.